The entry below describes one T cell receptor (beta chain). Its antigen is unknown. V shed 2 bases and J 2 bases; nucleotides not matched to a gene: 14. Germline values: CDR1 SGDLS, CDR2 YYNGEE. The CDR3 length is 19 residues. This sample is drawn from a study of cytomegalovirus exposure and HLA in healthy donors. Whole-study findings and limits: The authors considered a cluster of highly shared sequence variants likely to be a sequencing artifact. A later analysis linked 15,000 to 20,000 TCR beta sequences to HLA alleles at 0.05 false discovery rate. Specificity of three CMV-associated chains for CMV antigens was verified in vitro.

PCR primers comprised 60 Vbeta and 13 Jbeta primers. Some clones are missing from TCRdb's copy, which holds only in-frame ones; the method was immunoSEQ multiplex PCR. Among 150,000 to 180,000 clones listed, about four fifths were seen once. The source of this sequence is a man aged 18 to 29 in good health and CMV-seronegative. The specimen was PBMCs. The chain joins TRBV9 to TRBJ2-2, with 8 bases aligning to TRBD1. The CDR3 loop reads CASSVTPIGRGPNTGELFF. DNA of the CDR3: TGTGCCAGCAGCGTGACCCCTATCGGCAGGGGGCCTAACACCGGGGAGCTGTTTTTT. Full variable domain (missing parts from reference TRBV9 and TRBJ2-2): DSGVTQTPKHLITATGQRVTLRCSPRSGDLSVYWYQQSLDQGLQFLIQYYNGEERAKGNILERFSAQQFPDLHSELNLSSLELGDSALYFCASSVTPIGRGPNTGELFFGEGSRLTVL.